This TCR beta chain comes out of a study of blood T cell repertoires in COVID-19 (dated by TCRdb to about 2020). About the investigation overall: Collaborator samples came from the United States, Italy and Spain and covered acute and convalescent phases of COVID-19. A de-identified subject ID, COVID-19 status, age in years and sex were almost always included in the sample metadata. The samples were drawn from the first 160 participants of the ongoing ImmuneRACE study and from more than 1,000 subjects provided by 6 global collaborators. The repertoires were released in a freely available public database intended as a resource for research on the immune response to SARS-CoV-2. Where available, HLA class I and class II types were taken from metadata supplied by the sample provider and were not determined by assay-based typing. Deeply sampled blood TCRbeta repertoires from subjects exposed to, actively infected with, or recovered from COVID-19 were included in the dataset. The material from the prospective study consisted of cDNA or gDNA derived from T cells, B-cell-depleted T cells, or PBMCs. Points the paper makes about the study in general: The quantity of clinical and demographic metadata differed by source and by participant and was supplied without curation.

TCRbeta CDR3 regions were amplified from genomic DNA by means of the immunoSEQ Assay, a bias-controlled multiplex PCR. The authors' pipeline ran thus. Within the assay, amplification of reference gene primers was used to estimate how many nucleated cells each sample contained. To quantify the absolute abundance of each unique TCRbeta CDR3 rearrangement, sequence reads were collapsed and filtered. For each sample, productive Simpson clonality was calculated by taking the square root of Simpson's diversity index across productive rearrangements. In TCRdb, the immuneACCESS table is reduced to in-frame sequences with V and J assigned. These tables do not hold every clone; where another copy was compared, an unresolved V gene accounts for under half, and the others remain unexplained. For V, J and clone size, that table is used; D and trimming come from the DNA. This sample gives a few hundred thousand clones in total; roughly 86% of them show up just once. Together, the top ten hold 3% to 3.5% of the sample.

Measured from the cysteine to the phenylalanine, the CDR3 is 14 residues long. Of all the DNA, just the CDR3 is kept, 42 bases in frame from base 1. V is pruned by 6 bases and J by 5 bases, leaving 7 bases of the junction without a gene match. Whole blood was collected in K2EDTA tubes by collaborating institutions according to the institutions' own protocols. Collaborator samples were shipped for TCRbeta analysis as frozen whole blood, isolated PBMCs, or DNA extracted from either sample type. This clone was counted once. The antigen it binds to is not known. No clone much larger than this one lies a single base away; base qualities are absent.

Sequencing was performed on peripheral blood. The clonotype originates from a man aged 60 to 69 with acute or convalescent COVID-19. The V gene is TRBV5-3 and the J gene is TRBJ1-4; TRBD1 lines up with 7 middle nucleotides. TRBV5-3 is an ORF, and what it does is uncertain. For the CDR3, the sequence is CARKKSRGNEKLFF. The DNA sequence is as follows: TGTGCCAGAAAAAAGTCCAGGGGGAATGAAAAACTGTTTTTT.